This T cell receptor beta chain was captured by sequencing in a study of T cell responses to AZD1222 COVID-19 vaccine. Note on this clone: Its antigen is unknown.

The germline CDR1 and CDR2 sequences are SEHNR and FQNEAQ (reference sequence). V was cut by 2 bases and J by 5 bases, with 6 bases left in between. The CDR3 is made up of 12 amino acids. Study-wide results and limits: Nearly half of the spike-specific TCRs reportedly recognize variant regions that carry no mutations. Across the whole spike, CD4 TCRs peaked at regions 160-218 and 743-854. Donors were chiefly white British, with a greater number of females, and clonal diversity was perhaps underestimated.

The assay was immunoSEQ multiplex PCR, and TCRdb's table has in-frame clones only and misses some. The sample shows 95,000 to 150,000 clones, under 95% of them seen only once. Sequencing used peripheral blood, obtained 28 days after the second AZD1222 dose. The chain is built from TRBV7-9 and TRBJ2-5; D not resolved. This receptor was obtained from an adult who received the AZD1222 COVID-19 vaccine. The CDR3 sequence is CASSLSVETQYF. The DNA for the CDR3 is TGTGCCAGCAGCTTATCCGTTGAGACCCAGTACTTC.